This T cell receptor (beta chain) was found in a study of blood T cell repertoires in COVID-19. Libraries were prepared by immunoSEQ multiplex PCR; TCRdb keeps only in-frame clonotypes and omits some of them. The table has about 280,000 clones, around 87% seen once. Germline V gene sequence: CDR1 LNHDA, CDR2 SQIVND (reference sequence). The length of the CDR3 is 17 residues. The germline V and J ends were trimmed by 6 bases and 0 bases, with 18 bases remaining between them. The source of this sequence is a woman between 18 and 29 years old with acute COVID-19. The gene calls are TRBV19 and TRBJ1-5; tentative D call: TRBD1 (5 bases). Sequencing used PBMCs or T cells enriched from blood (not recorded which). Here the CDR3 reads CASSPWGAAFSNQPQHF. The CDR3 nucleotides are TGTGCCAGTAGCCCCTGGGGCGCAGCATTTAGCAATCAGCCCCAGCATTTT.